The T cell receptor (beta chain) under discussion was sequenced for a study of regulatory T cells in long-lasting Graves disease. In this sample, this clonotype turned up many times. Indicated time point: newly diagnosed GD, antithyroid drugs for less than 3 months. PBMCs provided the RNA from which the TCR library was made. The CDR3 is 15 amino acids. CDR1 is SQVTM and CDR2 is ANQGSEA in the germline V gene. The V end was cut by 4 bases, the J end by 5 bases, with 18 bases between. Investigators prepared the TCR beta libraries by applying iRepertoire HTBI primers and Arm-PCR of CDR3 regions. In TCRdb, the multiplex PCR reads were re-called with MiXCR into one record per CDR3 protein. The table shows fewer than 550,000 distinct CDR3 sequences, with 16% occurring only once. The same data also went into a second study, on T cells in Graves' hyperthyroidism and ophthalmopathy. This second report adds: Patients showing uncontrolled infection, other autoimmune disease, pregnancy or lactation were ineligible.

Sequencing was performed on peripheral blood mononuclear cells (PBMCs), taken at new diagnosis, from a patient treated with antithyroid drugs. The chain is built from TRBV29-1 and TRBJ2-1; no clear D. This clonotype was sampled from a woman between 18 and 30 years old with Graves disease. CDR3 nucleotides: TGCAGCGTTGCCTTGGGCAGACAATTGGACAATGAGCAGTTCTTC. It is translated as CSVALGRQLDNEQFF.